These 2 T cell receptor beta chains were sequenced from one sample in a study of blood T cell repertoires in COVID-19. Assay used: immunoSEQ multiplex PCR; TCRdb lists only in-frame clones, some missing. The sample yields 200,000 or so clones, 65% to 90% seen once. The sample taken for sequencing was peripheral blood. The receptors come from a human donor in a cohort sampled during active COVID-19.

The genes are TRBV6-5 and TRBJ1-2; D remains ambiguous. Germline assignment: CDR1 MNHEY and CDR2 SVGAGI. V was trimmed by 3 bases and J by 6 bases, leaving 8 bases between them. The CDR3 runs to 12 residues. In DNA, the CDR3 is TGTGCCAGCAGTTATCCCCCCGATGGCTACACCTTC. Its protein is CASSYPPDGYTF.

The chain employs TRBV11-2 and TRBJ2-4; 7 bases map to TRBD2. Germline V lookup: CDR1 SGHAT, CDR2 FQNNGV. V lost 2 bases and J lost 5; bases outside the gene matches: 12. The CDR3 spans 17 residues. The CDR3 spells CASSLYRDYLGENIQYF. The CDR3 nucleotides are TGTGCCAGCAGCTTATACCGGGACTACCTGGGGGAAAACATTCAGTACTTC. Using reference TRBV11-2 and TRBJ2-4 for the parts outside the CDR3, the full variable domain is EAGVAQSPRYKIIEKRQSVAFWCNPISGHATLYWYQQILGQGPKLLIQFQNNGVVDDSQLPKDRFSAERLKGVDSTLKIQPAKLEDSAVYLCASSLYRDYLGENIQYFGAGTRLSVL.